A selection of T cell receptor beta chains follows, all from one sample in a study of early stage breast cancer tumors. Produced via immunoSEQ multiplex PCR; TCRdb's table is partial and in-frame only. Of around 60,000 clones listed, approximately 80% are singletons. The specimen was blood. The receptors stem from a person aged 30 to 39 with breast cancer. Each CDR3 is given with its conserved first and last residue. The D gene is left open where the match is weak. Clone sizes are given selectively: once, few, many, or a class where the clone is expanded.

V gene: TRBV18; J gene: TRBJ2-1; D gene: TRBD1; CDR3 length: 14; clone size: -; CDR3 protein: CASSPKTGINEQFF; CDR3 DNA: TGTGCCAGCTCACCCAAGACAGGGATCAATGAGCAGTTCTTC
V gene: TRBV5-5; J gene: TRBJ2-5; D gene: -; CDR3 length: 14; clone size: -; CDR3 protein: CASRGMGAIETQYF; CDR3 DNA: TGTGCCAGCAGAGGGATGGGAGCAATAGAGACCCAGTACTTC
V gene: TRBV10-2; J gene: TRBJ1-1; D gene: -; CDR3 length: 15; clone size: few; CDR3 protein: CASSESPVSGEEAFF; CDR3 DNA: TGCGCCAGCAGTGAGTCGCCTGTATCGGGCGAAGAAGCTTTCTTT
V gene: TRBV5-4; J gene: TRBJ2-7; D gene: -; CDR3 length: 14; clone size: -; CDR3 protein: CASSGGGTSYEQYF; CDR3 DNA: TGTGCCAGCAGCGGAGGAGGGACCTCCTACGAGCAGTACTTC
V gene: TRBV27; J gene: TRBJ2-5; D gene: TRBD2; CDR3 length: 18; clone size: -; CDR3 protein: CASSAPGLAGGFQETQYF; CDR3 DNA: TGTGCCAGCAGTGCCCCGGGACTAGCGGGAGGATTCCAAGAGACCCAGTACTTC
V gene: TRBV6-4; J gene: TRBJ1-5; D gene: -; CDR3 length: 15; clone size: -; CDR3 protein: CASSLFPGPNQPQHF; CDR3 DNA: TGTGCCAGCAGTTTATTTCCGGGACCCAATCAGCCCCAGCATTTT
V gene: TRBV19; J gene: TRBJ1-3; D gene: -; CDR3 length: 15; clone size: -; CDR3 protein: CATRGKIVSGNTIYF; CDR3 DNA: TGTGCCACCCGAGGGAAGATAGTCTCTGGAAACACCATATATTTT
V gene: TRBV5-1; J gene: TRBJ2-1; D gene: -; CDR3 length: 13; clone size: few; CDR3 protein: CASRFREYNEQFF; CDR3 DNA: TGCGCCAGCAGATTCAGGGAATACAATGAGCAGTTCTTC
V gene: TRBV7-3; J gene: TRBJ1-3; D gene: -; CDR3 length: 16; clone size: -; CDR3 protein: CASSLTGPGTGNTIYF; CDR3 DNA: TGTGCCAGCAGCTTAACTGGGCCGGGCACTGGAAACACCATATATTTT
V gene: TRBV29-1; J gene: TRBJ2-3; D gene: TRBD2; CDR3 length: 15; clone size: -; CDR3 protein: CSVAELAGAADTQYF; CDR3 DNA: TGCAGCGTTGCGGAGCTAGCGGGAGCTGCAGATACGCAGTATTTT
V gene: TRBV5-4; J gene: TRBJ1-4; D gene: -; CDR3 length: 14; clone size: -; CDR3 protein: CASTQKSTNEKLFF; CDR3 DNA: TGTGCCAGCACCCAAAAATCAACTAATGAAAAACTGTTTTTT
V gene: TRBV5-5; J gene: TRBJ2-2; D gene: -; CDR3 length: 15; clone size: -; CDR3 protein: CASSLGPVRAGELFF; CDR3 DNA: TGTGCCAGCAGCTTGGGGCCTGTAAGGGCCGGGGAGCTGTTTTTT
V gene: TRBV18; J gene: TRBJ2-5; D gene: -; CDR3 length: 13; clone size: -; CDR3 protein: CASSPTGEETQYF; CDR3 DNA: TGTGCCAGCTCACCAACCGGTGAAGAGACCCAGTACTTC
V gene: TRBV9; J gene: TRBJ1-5; D gene: -; CDR3 length: 15; clone size: -; CDR3 protein: CASSVGGDSNQPQHF; CDR3 DNA: TGTGCCAGCAGCGTAGGGGGGGATAGCAATCAGCCCCAGCATTTT
V gene: TRBV10-1; J gene: TRBJ2-7; D gene: -; CDR3 length: 15; clone size: few; CDR3 protein: CASRDSSGEGGEQYF; CDR3 DNA: TGCGCCAGCAGGGATTCCTCTGGAGAGGGTGGCGAGCAGTACTTC
V gene: TRBV7-9; J gene: TRBJ1-1; D gene: -; CDR3 length: 12; clone size: -; CDR3 protein: CASSGVRFEAFF; CDR3 DNA: TGTGCCAGCAGCGGGGTTCGGTTTGAAGCTTTCTTT
V gene: TRBV7-2; J gene: TRBJ2-1; D gene: -; CDR3 length: 11; clone size: -; CDR3 protein: CASSRYDEQFF; CDR3 DNA: TGTGCCAGCAGCCGTTATGATGAGCAGTTCTTC
V gene: TRBV9; J gene: TRBJ1-1; D gene: TRBD1; CDR3 length: 16; clone size: -; CDR3 protein: CASSVVDGETGSKAFF; CDR3 DNA: TGTGCCAGCAGCGTAGTAGACGGGGAGACAGGGAGTAAAGCTTTCTTT
V gene: TRBV6-1; J gene: TRBJ1-2; D gene: -; CDR3 length: 18; clone size: -; CDR3 protein: CASSEAGGTALRLYGYTF; CDR3 DNA: TGTGCCAGCAGTGAAGCTGGAGGGACGGCTTTACGGTTGTATGGCTACACCTTC
V gene: TRBV11-3; J gene: TRBJ1-1; D gene: -; CDR3 length: 16; clone size: -; CDR3 protein: CASSPGRGIGGTEAFF; CDR3 DNA: TGTGCCAGCAGCCCCGGCAGGGGTATTGGTGGCACTGAAGCTTTCTTT
V gene: TRBV6-5; J gene: TRBJ1-1; D gene: TRBD1; CDR3 length: 15; clone size: -; CDR3 protein: CASTKGDRANTEAFF; CDR3 DNA: TGTGCCAGCACCAAGGGGGACAGGGCCAACACTGAAGCTTTCTTT
V gene: TRBV18; J gene: TRBJ2-2; D gene: TRBD2; CDR3 length: 18; clone size: -; CDR3 protein: CASSPRPSGRWDTGELFF; CDR3 DNA: TGTGCCAGCTCACCACGACCCAGCGGGAGATGGGACACCGGGGAGCTGTTTTTT
V gene: TRBV29-1; J gene: TRBJ2-1; D gene: -; CDR3 length: 13; clone size: -; CDR3 protein: CSVVEGSYNEQFF; CDR3 DNA: TGCAGCGTTGTCGAGGGGTCCTACAATGAGCAGTTCTTC
V gene: TRBV11-2; J gene: TRBJ1-1; D gene: TRBD1; CDR3 length: 13; clone size: -; CDR3 protein: CASSRDRGLEAFF; CDR3 DNA: TGTGCCAGCAGTCGGGACAGGGGGCTCGAAGCTTTCTTT